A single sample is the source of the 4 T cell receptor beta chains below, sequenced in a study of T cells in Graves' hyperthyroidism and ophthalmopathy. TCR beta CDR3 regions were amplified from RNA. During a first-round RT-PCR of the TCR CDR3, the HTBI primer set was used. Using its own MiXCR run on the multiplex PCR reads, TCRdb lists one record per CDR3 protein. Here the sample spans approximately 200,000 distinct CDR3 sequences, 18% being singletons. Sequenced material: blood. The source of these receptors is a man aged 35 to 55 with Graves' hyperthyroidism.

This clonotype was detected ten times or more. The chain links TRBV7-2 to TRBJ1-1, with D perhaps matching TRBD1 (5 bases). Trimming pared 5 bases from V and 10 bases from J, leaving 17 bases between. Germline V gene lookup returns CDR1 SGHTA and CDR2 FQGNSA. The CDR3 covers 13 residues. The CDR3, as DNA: TGTGCCAGCAGCCCACGTCGGACCCAGGGAGCTTTCTTT. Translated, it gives CASSPRRTQGAFF.

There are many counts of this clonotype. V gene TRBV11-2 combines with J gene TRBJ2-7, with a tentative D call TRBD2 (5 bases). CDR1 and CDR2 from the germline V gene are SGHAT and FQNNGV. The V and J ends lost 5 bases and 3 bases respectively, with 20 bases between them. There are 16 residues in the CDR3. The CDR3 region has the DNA TGTGCCAGCAGCCCTGCTTATTGGGCTAGCTTCTACGAGCAGTACTTC. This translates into CASSPAYWASFYEQYF.

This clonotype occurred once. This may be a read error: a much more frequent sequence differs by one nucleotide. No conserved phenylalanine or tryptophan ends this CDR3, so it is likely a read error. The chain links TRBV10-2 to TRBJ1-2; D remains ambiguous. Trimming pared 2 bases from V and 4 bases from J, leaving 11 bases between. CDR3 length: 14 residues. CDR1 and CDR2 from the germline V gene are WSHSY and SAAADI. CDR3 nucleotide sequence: TGCGCCAGCAGTGAGCGTCCAGGCGCCTATGGCTACACCCTC. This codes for CASSERPGAYGYTL.

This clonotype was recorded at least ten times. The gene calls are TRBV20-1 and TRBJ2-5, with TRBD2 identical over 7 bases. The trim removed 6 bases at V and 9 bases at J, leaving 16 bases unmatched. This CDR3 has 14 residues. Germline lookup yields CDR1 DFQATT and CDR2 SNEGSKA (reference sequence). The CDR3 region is CSAITPSGMGAQYF. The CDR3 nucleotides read TGCAGTGCCATAACCCCTAGCGGAATGGGCGCCCAGTACTTC.